This entry concerns a single T cell receptor (beta chain). This specimen belongs to a study of blood T cell repertoires in COVID-19. Produced via immunoSEQ multiplex PCR; TCRdb's table is partial and in-frame only. Among approximately 230,000 clones listed, about 86% were seen once. The sequencing input was peripheral blood. The receptor was isolated from a man at least 80 years old with acute or convalescent COVID-19.

In nucleotides, the CDR3 is TGTGCCAGCAGCTTAACGTCTGGGACACGAAGGATTGAGCAGTTCTTC. It encodes CASSLTSGTRRIEQFF. The chain joins TRBV7-3 to TRBJ2-1; perhaps TRBD1 as D (6 bases). The CDR3 totals 16 residues. Germline V gives CDR1 SGHTA, CDR2 FQGTGA. The V end lost 0 bases, the J end lost 9 bases, and 18 bases lay between the germline ends.